These 2 T cell receptor beta chains originate from one sample sequenced in a study of vaccination and CD4 T cells after COVID-19 (dated by TCRdb to between 2020 and 2023). The antigens for these receptors are not known. The method behind the library was PCR. Data came from an Illumina iSeq 100. TCR sequencing of DNA from cultured CD4+ T cells used the Oncomine TCR Beta short-read assay at the Johns Hopkins FTIC core. TCRdb reprocessing: public reads trimmed at Q25 with fastp, clones called with MiXCR, in-frame beta chains kept. CDR3 protein duplicates are merged, each entry listing the most common genes and DNA. The sample data list around 20,000 distinct CDR3 sequences, and about 50% of these were observed just once. The ten most abundant clones make up roughly 6% of the sample. Taken with the paper, the label for treatment or condition translates to: approximately nine-day PBMC culture with coronavirus spike peptide pools or control peptides (ViraFEST assay).

The specimen sequenced was CD4+ T cells from blood, cultured in vitro. The receptors here all came from a human donor who had recovered from COVID-19.

This chain joins TRBV7-2 and TRBJ2-3; 8 bases line up with TRBD1. The germline V gene encodes CDR1 SGHTA and CDR2 FQGNSA. This CDR3 comprises 15 residues. J was trimmed by 5 bases and V by 1 base; bases with no gene match: 5. CDR3 sequence reads: CASSLDQGALDTQYF. The DNA for the CDR3 is TGTGCCAGCAGCTTAGACCAGGGGGCCTTAGATACGCAGTATTTT.

In DNA, the CDR3 is TGTGCCAGCACCACGGACCATTTTAGTACCATATATTTT. This encodes CASTTDHFSTIYF. This sequence joins TRBV2 and TRBJ1-3; D is ambiguous. Trimming removed 7 bases from V and 10 bases from J, with 17 bases in between. The CDR3 extends over 13 amino acids. CDR1 is SNHLY, CDR2 FYNNEI, per germline.